This T cell receptor beta chain was observed in a study of blood T cells in healthy people across ages. The people who gave samples were healthy Caucasians from Russia, aged about 6 to 100. V lost 7 bases, J lost 1 base, and 10 bases stayed unmatched. The CDR3 runs to 15 residues. Germline values: CDR1 DFQATT, CDR2 SNEGSKA (reference sequence). A second PCR of about 7 to 12 cycles used a sample-barcoded 5' primer and a J-beta primer mix. TCRdb redid the calling of the 5' RACE reads with MiXCR, one entry per CDR3 protein. Of approximately 900,000 distinct CDR3 sequences in the sample, around 48% are singletons; the top ten hold about an eighth.

Sequencing used blood. The chain has TRBV20-1 and TRBJ2-3; 8 nucleotides agree with TRBD2. This receptor was taken from a man aged 30 to 39 in good health. In DNA, the CDR3 is TGCAGTGTTCCCCCCGGGGGGGGGCGCACAGATACGCAGTATTTT. Its translation: CSVPPGGGRTDTQYF.